Sequencing of this TCR beta chain was carried out in a study of T cell changes during pregnancy in multiple sclerosis. Repertoires were generated with immunoSEQ multiplex PCR, while TCRdb's copy carries only in-frame clones and drops some. The sample lists 19,000 or so clones; around 89% were seen once. Sequenced here: CD4+ T cells from peripheral blood mononuclear cells, sampled in the first trimester of pregnancy. The source of this sequence is a female donor in good health, enrolled as a control in a pregnancy study.

As DNA, the CDR3 is TGTGCCTGGAGTGCGGCGGTCGGTAACTATGGCTACACCTTC. Translated, it gives CAWSAAVGNYGYTF. The chain recombines TRBV30 with TRBJ1-2; D is undetermined. This CDR3 spans 14 amino acids. The V and J ends lost 1 base and 1 base respectively, with 10 bases between them. Germline CDR1 reads GTSNPN; CDR2 reads SVGIG (reference sequence). The full variable domain, its missing parts supplied by reference TRBV30 and TRBJ1-2, is SQTIHQWPATLVQPVGSPLSLECTVEGTSNPNLYWYRQAAGRGLQLLFYSVGIGQISSEVPQNLSASRPQDRQFILSSKKLLLSDSGFYLCAWSAAVGNYGYTFGSGTRLTVV.